This entry is about one T cell receptor (beta chain). The sample comes from a study of blood T cell repertoires in COVID-19. Trimming cost V 7 bases and J 1 base, with 17 bases left between them. Per germline, CDR1 SGDLS and CDR2 YYNGEE. This CDR3 region has 16 residues. The table came from immunoSEQ multiplex PCR; TCRdb's copy has only in-frame clones and leaves some out. Here the sample spans fewer than 100,000 clones, 70% to 80% being singletons. The rearrangement joins TRBV9 to TRBJ2-2; no definite D call. The receptor was isolated from a human donor in a cohort sampled during active COVID-19. What was sequenced was peripheral blood. The CDR3 DNA follows: TGTGCCAGCGGCCCCCGGTCTCGACAGAACACCGGGGAGCTGTTTTTT. This translates into CASGPRSRQNTGELFF.